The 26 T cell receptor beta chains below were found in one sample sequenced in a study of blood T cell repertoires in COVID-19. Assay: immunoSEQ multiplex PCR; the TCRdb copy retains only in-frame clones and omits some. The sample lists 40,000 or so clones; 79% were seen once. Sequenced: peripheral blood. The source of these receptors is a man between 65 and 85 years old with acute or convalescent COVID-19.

The CDR3 reads CASSLGTDLYF. CDR3 nucleotides: TGCGCCAGCAGCCTCGGGACAGACCTCTACTTC. This rearrangement joins TRBV5-1 to TRBJ2-5, with 7 bases identical to TRBD1. Looked up from germline, CDR1 is SGHRS and CDR2 is YFSETQ. The J segment lost 14 bases and the V segment lost 4 bases, leaving 8 bases of the junction unmatched. CDR3 length equals 11 residues.

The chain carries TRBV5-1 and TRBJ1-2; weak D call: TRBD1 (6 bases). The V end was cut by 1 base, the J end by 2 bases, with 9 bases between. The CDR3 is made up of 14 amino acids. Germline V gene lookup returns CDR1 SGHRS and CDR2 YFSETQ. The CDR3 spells CASSLSGTNYGYTF. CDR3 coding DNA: TGCGCCAGCAGCTTGTCGGGGACAAACTATGGCTACACCTTC. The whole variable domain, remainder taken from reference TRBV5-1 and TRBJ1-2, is KAGVTQTPRYLIKTRGQQVTLSCSPISGHRSVSWYQQTPGQGLQFLFEYFSETQRNKGNFPGRFSGRQFSNSRSEMNVSTLELGDSALYLCASSLSGTNYGYTFGSGTRLTVV.

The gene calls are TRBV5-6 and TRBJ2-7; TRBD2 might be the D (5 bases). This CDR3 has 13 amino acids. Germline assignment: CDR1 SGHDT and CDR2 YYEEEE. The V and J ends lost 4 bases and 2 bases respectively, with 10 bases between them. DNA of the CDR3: TGTGCCAGCAGCCGGGGTTCTGCCTACGAGCAGTACTTC. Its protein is CASSRGSAYEQYF.

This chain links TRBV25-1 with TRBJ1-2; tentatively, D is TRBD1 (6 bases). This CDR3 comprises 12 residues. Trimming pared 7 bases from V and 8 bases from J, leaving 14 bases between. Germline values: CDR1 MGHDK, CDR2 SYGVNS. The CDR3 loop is CASTGGARGYTF. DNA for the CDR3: TGTGCCAGCACCGGGGGGGCGCGGGGCTACACCTTC.

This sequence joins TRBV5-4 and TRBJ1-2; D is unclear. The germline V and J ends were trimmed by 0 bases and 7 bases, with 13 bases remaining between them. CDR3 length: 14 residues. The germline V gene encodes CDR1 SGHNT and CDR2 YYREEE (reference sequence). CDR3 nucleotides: TGTGCCAGCAGCTTGGACAGTGGCAAAGGTGGCTACACCTTC. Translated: CASSLDSGKGGYTF.

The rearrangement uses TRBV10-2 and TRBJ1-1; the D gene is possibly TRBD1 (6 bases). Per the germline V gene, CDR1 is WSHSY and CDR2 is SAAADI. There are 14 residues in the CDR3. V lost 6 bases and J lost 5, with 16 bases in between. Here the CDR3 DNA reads TGCGCCAGCAGAGGGGGAGGGGAAGGGACTGAAGCTTTCTTT. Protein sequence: CASRGGGEGTEAFF.

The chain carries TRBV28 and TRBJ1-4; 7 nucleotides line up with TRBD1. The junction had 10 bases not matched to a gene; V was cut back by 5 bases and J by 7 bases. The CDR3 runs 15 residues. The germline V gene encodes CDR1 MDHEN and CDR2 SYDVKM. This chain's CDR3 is CASSPFRGLGEKLFF. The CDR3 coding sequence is TGTGCCAGCAGTCCCTTTAGGGGGCTTGGTGAAAAACTGTTTTTT. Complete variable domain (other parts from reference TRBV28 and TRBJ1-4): DVKVTQSSRYLVKRTGEKVFLECVQDMDHENMFWYRQDPGLGLRLIYFSYDVKMKEKGDIPEGYSVSREKKERFSLILESASTNQTSMYLCASSPFRGLGEKLFFGSGTQLSVL.

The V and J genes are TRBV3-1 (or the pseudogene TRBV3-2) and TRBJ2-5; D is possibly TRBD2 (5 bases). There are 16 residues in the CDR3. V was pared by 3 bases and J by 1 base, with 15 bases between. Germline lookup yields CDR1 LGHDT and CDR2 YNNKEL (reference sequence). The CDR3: CASSQPTRRTQETQYF. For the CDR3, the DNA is TGTGCCAGCAGCCAGCCCACCCGGAGGACCCAAGAGACCCAGTACTTC.

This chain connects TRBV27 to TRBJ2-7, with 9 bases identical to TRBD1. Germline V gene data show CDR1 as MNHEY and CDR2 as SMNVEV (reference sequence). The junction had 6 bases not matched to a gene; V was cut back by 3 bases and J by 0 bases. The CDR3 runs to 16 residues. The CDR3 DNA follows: TGTGCCAGCAGTTTCAGGGACAGGGAAGGCTCCTACGAGCAGTACTTC. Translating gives CASSFRDREGSYEQYF.

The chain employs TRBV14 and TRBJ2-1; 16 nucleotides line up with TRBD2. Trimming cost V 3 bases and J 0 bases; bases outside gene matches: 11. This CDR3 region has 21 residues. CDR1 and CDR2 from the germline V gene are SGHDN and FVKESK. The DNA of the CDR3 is TGTGCCAGCAGCCAGTGGCCTCCGGGACTAGCGGGAGGGAGCTCCTACAATGAGCAGTTCTTC. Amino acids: CASSQWPPGLAGGSSYNEQFF.

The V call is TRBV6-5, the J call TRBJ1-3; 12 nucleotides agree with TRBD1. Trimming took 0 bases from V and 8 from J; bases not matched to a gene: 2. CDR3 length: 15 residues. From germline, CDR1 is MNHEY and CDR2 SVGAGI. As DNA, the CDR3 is TGTGCCAGCAGTTACTCGGGACAGGGGGCACACACCATATATTTT. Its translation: CASSYSGQGAHTIYF.

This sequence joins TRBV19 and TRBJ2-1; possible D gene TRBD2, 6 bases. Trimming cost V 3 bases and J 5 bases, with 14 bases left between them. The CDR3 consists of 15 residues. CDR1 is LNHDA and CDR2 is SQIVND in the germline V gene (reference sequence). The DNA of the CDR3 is TGTGCCAGTAGTATTAGCGGAACTTTACACAATGAGCAGTTCTTC. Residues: CASSISGTLHNEQFF.

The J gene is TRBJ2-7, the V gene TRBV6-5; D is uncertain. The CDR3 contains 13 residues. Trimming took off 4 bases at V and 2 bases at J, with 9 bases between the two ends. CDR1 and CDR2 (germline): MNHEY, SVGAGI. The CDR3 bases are TGTGCCAGCAGTTTACAGCCTACCTACGAGCAGTACTTC. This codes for CASSLQPTYEQYF.

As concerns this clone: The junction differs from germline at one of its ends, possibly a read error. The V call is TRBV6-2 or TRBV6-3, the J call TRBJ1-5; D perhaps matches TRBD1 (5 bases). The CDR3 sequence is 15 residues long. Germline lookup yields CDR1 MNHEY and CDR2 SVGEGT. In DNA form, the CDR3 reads TGTGCCAGCAGCTACTTCGCAGGGATCAGGCAGCCCCAGCATTTT. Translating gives CASSYFAGIRQPQHF.

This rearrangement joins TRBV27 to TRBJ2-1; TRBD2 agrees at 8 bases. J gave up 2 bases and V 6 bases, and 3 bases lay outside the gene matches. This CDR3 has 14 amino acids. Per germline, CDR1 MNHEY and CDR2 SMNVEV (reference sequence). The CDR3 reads CASRLAAAYNEQFF. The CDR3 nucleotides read TGTGCCAGCAGACTAGCGGCGGCCTACAATGAGCAGTTCTTC.

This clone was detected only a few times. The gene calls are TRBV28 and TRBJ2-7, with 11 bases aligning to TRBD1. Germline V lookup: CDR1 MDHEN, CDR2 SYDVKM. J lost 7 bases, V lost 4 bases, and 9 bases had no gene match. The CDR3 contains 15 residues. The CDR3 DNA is TGTGCCAGCAGTTCCCCGGACAGGGGGCGAGGGGAGCAGTACTTC. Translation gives CASSSPDRGRGEQYF.

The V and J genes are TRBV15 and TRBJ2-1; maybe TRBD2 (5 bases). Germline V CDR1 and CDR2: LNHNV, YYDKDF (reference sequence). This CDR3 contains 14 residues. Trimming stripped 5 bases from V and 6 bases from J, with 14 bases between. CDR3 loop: CATSLSGRINEQFF. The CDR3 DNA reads TGTGCCACCAGCTTGAGCGGACGGATCAATGAGCAGTTCTTC.

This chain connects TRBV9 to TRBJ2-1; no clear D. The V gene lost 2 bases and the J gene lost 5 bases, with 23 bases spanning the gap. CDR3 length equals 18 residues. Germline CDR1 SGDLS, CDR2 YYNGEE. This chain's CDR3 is CASSVVLPLVYYNNEQFF. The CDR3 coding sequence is TGTGCCAGCAGCGTCGTTCTCCCTCTAGTCTACTACAACAATGAGCAGTTCTTC.

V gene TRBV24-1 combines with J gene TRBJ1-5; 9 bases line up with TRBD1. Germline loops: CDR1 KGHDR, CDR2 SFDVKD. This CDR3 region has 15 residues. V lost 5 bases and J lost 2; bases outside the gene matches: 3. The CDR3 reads CATSGTGGGNQPQHF. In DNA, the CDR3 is TGTGCCACCAGTGGCACAGGGGGCGGCAATCAGCCCCAGCATTTT.

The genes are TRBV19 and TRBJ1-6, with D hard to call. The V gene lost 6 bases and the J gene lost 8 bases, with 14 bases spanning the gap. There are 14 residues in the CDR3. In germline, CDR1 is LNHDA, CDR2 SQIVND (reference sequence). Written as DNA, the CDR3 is TGTGCCAGTAGGGAAGCTCACGGGGATTCACCCCTCCACTTT. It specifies CASREAHGDSPLHF.

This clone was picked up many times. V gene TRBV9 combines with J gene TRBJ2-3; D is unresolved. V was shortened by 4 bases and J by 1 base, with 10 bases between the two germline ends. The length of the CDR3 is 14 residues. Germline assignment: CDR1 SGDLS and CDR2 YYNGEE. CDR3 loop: CASSSLGGTDTQYF. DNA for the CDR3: TGTGCCAGCAGCTCTCTAGGCGGCACAGATACGCAGTATTTT.

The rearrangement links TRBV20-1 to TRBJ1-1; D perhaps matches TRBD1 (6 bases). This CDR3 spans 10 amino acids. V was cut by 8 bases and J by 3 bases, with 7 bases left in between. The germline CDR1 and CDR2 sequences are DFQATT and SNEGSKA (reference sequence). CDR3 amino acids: CSHRDTEAFF. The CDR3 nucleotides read TGCAGTCACAGGGACACTGAAGCTTTCTTT.

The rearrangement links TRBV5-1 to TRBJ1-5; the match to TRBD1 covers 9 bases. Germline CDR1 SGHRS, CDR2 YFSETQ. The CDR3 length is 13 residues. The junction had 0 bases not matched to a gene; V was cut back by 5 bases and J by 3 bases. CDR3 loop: CASRQGANQPQHF. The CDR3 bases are TGCGCCAGCAGACAGGGGGCCAATCAGCCCCAGCATTTT.

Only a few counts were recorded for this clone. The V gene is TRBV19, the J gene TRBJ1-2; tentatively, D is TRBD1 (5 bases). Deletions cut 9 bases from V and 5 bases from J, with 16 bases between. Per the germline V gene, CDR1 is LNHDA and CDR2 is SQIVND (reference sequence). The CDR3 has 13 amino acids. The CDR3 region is CASQRRGWYGYTF. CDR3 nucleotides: TGTGCCAGCCAGAGGAGGGGTTGGTATGGCTACACCTTC.

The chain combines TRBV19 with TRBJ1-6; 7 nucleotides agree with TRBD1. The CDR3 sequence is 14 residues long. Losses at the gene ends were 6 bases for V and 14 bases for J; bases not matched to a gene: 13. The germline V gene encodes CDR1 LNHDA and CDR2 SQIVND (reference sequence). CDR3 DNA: TGTGCCAGTAGGACGGGACAGACGATAGGAACCCTCCACTTT. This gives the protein CASRTGQTIGTLHF.

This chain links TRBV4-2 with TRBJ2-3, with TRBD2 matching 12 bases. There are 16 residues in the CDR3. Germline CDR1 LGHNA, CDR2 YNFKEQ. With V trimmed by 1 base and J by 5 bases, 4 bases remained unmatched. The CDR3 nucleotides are TGTGCCAGCAGCCAAGCTAGCGGGAGGGCCGGAGATACGCAGTATTTT. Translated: CASSQASGRAGDTQYF.